The 27 T cell receptor beta chains below all came from one sample that was sequenced in a study of T cells in Graves' hyperthyroidism and ophthalmopathy. Researchers took RNA transcripts and amplified the TCR beta CDR3 regions from them. RT-PCR in the first round (using the HTBI primer set) targeted the TCR CDR3. MiXCR, applied by TCRdb to the multiplex PCR reads, yields one record per CDR3 protein. The data show about 350,000 distinct CDR3 sequences, about a sixth seen once. The material sequenced was blood. These receptors all come from a woman between 25 and 40 years old with Graves' hyperthyroidism that later progressed to Graves' ophthalmopathy.

A few counts support this clonotype. This chain links TRBV4-2 with TRBJ2-7; possibly TRBD2 for D (6 bases). Germline-derived CDR1 and CDR2 are LGHNA and YNFKEQ. This CDR3 is 16 amino acids long. With 0 bases removed from V and 3 bases from J, the gap between germline ends came to 15 bases. CDR3 loop: CASSQENRRDLYEQYF. CDR3 nucleotide sequence: TGTGCCAGCAGCCAAGAGAACCGGCGGGATCTCTACGAGCAGTACTTC.

This clonotype appeared many times. This chain joins TRBV7-9 and TRBJ1-4; 8 nucleotides line up with TRBD1. CDR1 and CDR2 from the germline V gene are SEHNR and FQNEAQ (reference sequence). The J segment lost 8 bases and the V segment lost 5 bases, leaving 7 bases of the junction unmatched. CDR3 size: 14 residues. The CDR3 coding sequence is TGTGCCAGCAGCCCCCAGGACAGGGAAGAAAAACTGTTTTTT. The encoded protein is CASSPQDREEKLFF. Variable domain in full (rest from reference TRBV7-9 and TRBJ1-4): DTGVSQNPRHKITKRGQNVTFRCDPISEHNRLYWYRQTLGQGPEFLTYFQNEAQLEKSRLLSDRFSAERPKGSFSTLEIQRTEQGDSAMYLCASSPQDREEKLFFGSGTQLSVL.

This clonotype has more than one count but fewer than ten. The chain carries TRBV10-2 and TRBJ1-2; D not certain. Germline CDR1 is WSHSY and CDR2 is SAAADI. The CDR3 consists of 15 residues. Deletions cut 3 bases from V and 0 bases from J, with 11 bases between. The CDR3 sequence is CASSDYGASNYGYTF. CDR3 nucleotides: TGCGCCAGCAGTGACTACGGAGCATCTAACTATGGCTACACCTTC.

In its sample, this clonotype was seen many times. This chain joins TRBV19 and TRBJ2-1, with D tentatively TRBD1 or TRBD2 (6 bases each). V lost 4 bases and J lost 3, with 19 bases in between. In germline, CDR1 is LNHDA, CDR2 SQIVND (reference sequence). The CDR3 has 17 amino acids. Here the CDR3 reads CASSTRGGDKDYNEQFF. Written as DNA, the CDR3 is TGTGCCAGTAGTACCCGGGGCGGGGACAAGGACTACAATGAGCAGTTCTTC.

This clonotype was counted at least ten times. V usage is TRBV11-2 and J usage is TRBJ1-2, with a weak D call TRBD1 (5 bases). The CDR3 totals 14 residues. Trimming shortened V by 4 bases and J by 0 bases, and 9 bases separated the two germline ends. The germline gives CDR1 SGHAT, CDR2 FQNNGV. CDR3 amino acids: CASSSGHANYGYTF. Here the CDR3 DNA reads TGTGCCAGCAGCTCGGGGCACGCTAACTATGGCTACACCTTC.

In this sample, this clonotype turned up a few times. This chain links TRBV5-1 with TRBJ2-3, with 8 bases matching TRBD1. Germline V gene data show CDR1 as SGHRS and CDR2 as YFSETQ. The ends lost 4 bases at V and 0 bases at J; junction bases unmatched: 1. The CDR3 spans 14 residues. Here the CDR3 reads CASSGTGSTDTQYF. CDR3 bases: TGCGCCAGCAGCGGGACAGGAAGCACAGATACGCAGTATTTT.

The V call is TRBV29-1, the J call TRBJ1-2, with 7 bases aligning to TRBD1. The CDR3 has 13 residues. The ends lost 2 bases at V and 6 bases at J; junction bases unmatched: 6. Germline CDR1 and CDR2: SQVTM and ANQGSEA. CDR3 nucleotide sequence: TGCAGCGTTGAATCACAGGGGATGGATGGCTACACCTTC. Its protein product is CSVESQGMDGYTF. Variable domain in full (rest from reference TRBV29-1 and TRBJ1-2): SAVISQKPSRDICQRGTSLTIQCQVDSQVTMMFWYRQQPGQSLTLIATANQGSEATYESGFVIDKFPISRPNLTFSTLTVSNMSPEDSSIYLCSVESQGMDGYTFGSGTRLTVV.

The table lists this clonotype with many counts. J is TRBJ2-2 and V is TRBV11-2; a weak D match, TRBD1 (5 bases). This CDR3 has 15 residues. V lost 4 bases to trimming and J lost 5 bases, with 14 bases between them. The germline V gene has CDR1 SGHAT and CDR2 FQNNGV. CDR3 amino acids: CASSSREGETGELFF. The CDR3 nucleotides are TGTGCCAGCAGCTCCCGTGAAGGGGAAACCGGGGAGCTGTTTTTT.

This clonotype was picked up many times. This sequence joins TRBV27 and TRBJ1-2; D is possibly TRBD1 (6 bases). The germline gives CDR1 MNHEY, CDR2 SMNVEV (reference sequence). Trimming cost V 6 bases and J 8 bases, with 22 bases left between them. This CDR3 contains 15 residues. The CDR3 loop is CASRRLGGGYEGYTF. Written as DNA, the CDR3 is TGTGCCAGCAGACGTTTGGGTGGGGGCTATGAGGGCTACACCTTC.

V is TRBV20-1 and J is TRBJ1-1; no firm D call. The CDR3 sequence is 16 residues long. Deletions cut 2 bases from V and 4 bases from J, with 20 bases between. Germline CDR1 reads DFQATT; CDR2 reads SNEGSKA (reference sequence). The CDR3 loop reads CSARSRTSLWGTEAFF. DNA for the CDR3: TGCAGTGCTAGATCGAGAACGAGCCTGTGGGGCACTGAAGCTTTCTTT.

This clonotype was counted many times. The chain has TRBV7-9 and TRBJ2-2, with no clear D. The CDR3 sequence is 13 residues long. Deletions cut 3 bases from V and 8 bases from J, with 10 bases between. Germline V gives CDR1 SEHNR, CDR2 FQNEAQ (reference sequence). DNA of the CDR3: TGTGCCAGCAGCTTCACCGGGTCTGGGGAGCTGTTTTTT. It codes for CASSFTGSGELFF.

This clonotype was observed at least ten times. This rearrangement joins TRBV12-3 or TRBV12-4 to TRBJ1-2; D uncertain. The CDR3 totals 15 residues. The germline V and J ends were trimmed by 2 bases and 0 bases, with 10 bases remaining between them. The CDR3 loop reads CASSLLSGTNYGYTF. The CDR3 bases are TGTGCCAGCAGTTTACTATCGGGGACTAACTATGGCTACACCTTC.

This clonotype was seen just once. This chain uses TRBV5-1 with TRBJ1-1, with D unclear. Trimming removed 1 base from V and 1 base from J, with 8 bases in between. The CDR3 is made up of 14 amino acids. CDR1 and CDR2 (germline): SGHRS, YFSETQ. The CDR3 region is CASSLYSWNTEAFF. CDR3 DNA sequence: TGCGCCAGCAGCTTGTACAGTTGGAACACTGAAGCTTTCTTT.

This clonotype has ten or more counts. The chain joins TRBV6-1 to TRBJ2-2; no clear D gene. The germline CDR1 and CDR2 sequences are MNHNS and SASEGT. Trimming left V 6 bases short and J 6 bases short, with 11 bases between. The CDR3 runs 13 residues. The CDR3 protein is CASSASESGELFF. CDR3 bases: TGTGCCAGCAGCGCGTCGGAGTCCGGGGAGCTGTTTTTT.

This clonotype was observed a few times. V is TRBV6-5 and J is TRBJ1-3, with TRBD1 matching 8 bases. The CDR3 is 16 amino acids. J was trimmed by 2 bases and V by 2 bases; bases with no gene match: 5. Germline V gene sequence: CDR1 MNHEY, CDR2 SVGAGI. This CDR3 is CASSYGQGAPGNTIYF. For the CDR3, the DNA is TGTGCCAGCAGTTACGGACAGGGAGCTCCTGGAAACACCATATATTTT.

About this clonotype itself: This may come from a read error, since a much larger clone is one base off. The CDR3 does not end in the conserved phenylalanine or tryptophan, so this is likely a read error. The V and J genes are TRBV3-1 and TRBJ2-5, with 9 bases aligning to TRBD2. CDR1 is LGHDT and CDR2 is YNNKEL in the germline V gene (reference sequence). V shed 5 bases and J 5 bases; nucleotides not matched to a gene: 12. There are 16 residues in the CDR3. This CDR3 is CASSYGSTGLAETQYL. The CDR3 bases are TGTGCCAGCAGCTACGGTTCAACAGGACTAGCGGAGACCCAGTACCTC.

This clonotype was seen ten or more times. The CDR3 bases are TGTGCCAGCAGTTTATCGGGACATGAGCAGTTCTTC. Protein: CASSLSGHEQFF. V usage is TRBV28 and J usage is TRBJ2-1; D could derive from TRBD1 or TRBD2 (5 bases each). Looked up from germline, CDR1 is MDHEN and CDR2 is SYDVKM. This CDR3 has 12 residues. Trimming shortened V by 1 base and J by 8 bases, and 6 bases separated the two germline ends.

This clonotype was observed at least ten times. V is TRBV28 and J is TRBJ2-7; D uncertain. Trimming stripped 3 bases from V and 4 bases from J, with 7 bases between. Germline CDR1 reads MDHEN; CDR2 reads SYDVKM. The CDR3 loop spans 12 amino acids. The DNA of the CDR3 is TGTGCCAGCAGTTTCGGAGAATACGAGCAGTACTTC. It yields the protein CASSFGEYEQYF.

The chain recombines TRBV13 with TRBJ1-2; 9 nucleotides line up with TRBD1. The CDR3 sequence is 16 residues long. V was pared by 6 bases and J by 5 bases, with 13 bases of the junction left unmatched. Germline V gene lookup returns CDR1 PRHDT and CDR2 FYEKMQ (reference sequence). CDR3 sequence reads: CASRTPPPQGAYGYTF. The DNA of the CDR3 is TGTGCCAGCAGAACTCCCCCCCCACAGGGGGCTTATGGCTACACCTTC. Complete variable domain (other parts from reference TRBV13 and TRBJ1-2): AAGVIQSPRHLIKEKRETATLKCYPIPRHDTVYWYQQGPGQDPQFLISFYEKMQSDKGSIPDRFSAQQFSDYHSELNMSSLELGDSALYFCASRTPPPQGAYGYTFGSGTRLTVV.

CDR3 amino acids: CASSVENLAGDEQYV. DNA of the CDR3: TGTGCCAGCAGCGTTGAAAATCTAGCGGGGGACGAGCAGTACGTC. J is TRBJ2-7 and V is TRBV9; 10 bases are shared with TRBD2. The V gene's germline CDR1 is SGDLS and CDR2 YYNGEE. CDR3 size: 15 residues. V lost 2 bases, J lost 5 bases, and 7 bases stayed unmatched.

This clonotype qualifies as medium-sized. The chain joins TRBV2 to TRBJ2-7; TRBD1 is a possible D gene (5 bases). The V gene's germline CDR1 is SNHLY and CDR2 FYNNEI. This CDR3 comprises 14 residues. V was cut by 3 bases and J by 5 bases, with 14 bases left in between. For the CDR3, the DNA is TGTGCCAGCAGTGATAACCCAGGGTACGACGAGCAGTACTTC. As protein: CASSDNPGYDEQYF.

This clonotype occurred many times. The chain is built from TRBV20-1 and TRBJ2-1, with D possibly TRBD2 on 5 matching bases. The CDR3 length is 12 residues. Germline loops: CDR1 DFQATT, CDR2 SNEGSKA (reference sequence). V gave up 3 bases and J gave up 6 bases, with 9 bases separating them. In nucleotides, the CDR3 is TGCAGTGCTAGTGAGGGTATCAATGAGCAGTTCTTC. Protein product: CSASEGINEQFF.

This clonotype was recorded many times. The V call is TRBV28, the J call TRBJ1-1; D is unresolved. This CDR3 comprises 16 residues. V gave up 6 bases and J gave up 3 bases, with 20 bases separating them. Germline loops: CDR1 MDHEN, CDR2 SYDVKM. DNA of the CDR3: TGTGCCAGCAGCCCCACCGCCCTGGAGGGAGACACTGAAGCTTTCTTT. Translation: CASSPTALEGDTEAFF.

The chain uses TRBV4-1 and TRBJ1-1; tentatively, D is TRBD1 (5 bases). CDR1 and CDR2 (germline): MGHRA, YSYEKL. There are 16 residues in the CDR3. With 0 bases removed from V and 6 bases from J, the gap between germline ends came to 17 bases. The CDR3 DNA follows: TGCGCCAGCAGCCAAGATGGAGTCAAGGGGACCCCTGAAGCTTTCTTT. This gives the protein CASSQDGVKGTPEAFF.

This clonotype was recorded many times. The chain has TRBV20-1 and TRBJ2-3, with 12 bases identical to TRBD2. The CDR3 is 19 amino acids. Germline V CDR1 and CDR2: DFQATT, SNEGSKA (reference sequence). The trim removed 0 bases at V and 1 base at J, leaving 11 bases unmatched. CDR3 coding DNA: TGCAGTGCTAGAGATTATTCTAGCGGGAGGGCCCTTCGCACAGATACGCAGTATTTT. Translated: CSARDYSSGRALRTDTQYF.

This clonotype has at least ten counts. This rearrangement joins TRBV12-3 or TRBV12-4 to TRBJ2-5; 8 nucleotides align to TRBD1. This CDR3 has 15 amino acids. J lost 4 bases, V lost 5 bases, and 9 bases had no gene match. The chain's CDR3 is CASSPGQGMRETQYF. CDR3 bases: TGTGCCAGCAGTCCCGGACAGGGTATGAGAGAGACCCAGTACTTC.

The chain is built from TRBV2 and TRBJ1-5; tentative D call: TRBD1 (5 bases). Germline CDR1 is SNHLY and CDR2 is FYNNEI. V lost 4 bases and J 4 bases, leaving 20 bases between the germline ends. This CDR3 is 17 amino acids long. CDR3 amino acids: CASSGTGSGRGNQPQHF. The DNA of the CDR3 is TGTGCCAGCAGTGGGACGGGGTCAGGGAGAGGGAATCAGCCCCAGCATTTT.